One and the same sample provided the 10 T cell receptor beta chains below, sequenced in a study of beta chain features in type 1 diabetes. Whole-study results and caveats: Shortening of TCRB CDR3s, moderate but significant, appeared in all four CD4+ subsets of Type 1 diabetes patients.

Expressed TCRB transcripts were sequenced after all isolated RNA was converted to cDNA. Assay: immunoSEQ multiplex PCR; the TCRdb copy retains only in-frame clones and omits some. Of hundreds of thousands of clones in the sample, roughly an eighth were seen once. These receptors have no identified antigens. Material for sequencing was naive CD4+ T cells from blood. These receptor sequences come from a man aged 18 to 29 with type 1 diabetes.

This chain joins TRBV29-1 and TRBJ2-1; possible D gene TRBD1, 6 bases. The CDR3 has 11 amino acids. Between the trimmed V and J ends, which lost 6 bases and 6 bases, there was a span of 9 bases. Germline V gene lookup returns CDR1 SQVTM and CDR2 ANQGSEA. The CDR3 sequence is CSVRRGNEQFF. CDR3 nucleotide sequence: TGCAGCGTCCGCAGGGGCAATGAGCAGTTCTTC.

This clone was counted a few times. The chain employs TRBV6-5 and TRBJ2-5, with D possibly TRBD1 on 6 matching bases. The germline V gene encodes CDR1 MNHEY and CDR2 SVGAGI. The CDR3 spans 11 residues. Between the trimmed V and J ends, which lost 4 bases and 9 bases, there was a span of 9 bases. The CDR3 DNA sequence: TGTGCCAGCAGTTTATCAGGGGCCCAGTACTTC. As protein: CASSLSGAQYF.

The chain joins TRBV2 to TRBJ2-7; the D gene is possibly TRBD2 (6 bases). V was shortened by 3 bases and J by 6 bases, with 18 bases between the two germline ends. The CDR3 length is 15 residues. CDR1 is SNHLY and CDR2 is FYNNEI in the germline V gene. The CDR3 spells CASSEIAGTHVEQYF. The CDR3 nucleotides read TGTGCCAGCAGTGAGATCGCGGGGACCCATGTCGAGCAGTACTTC.

In its sample, this clone was seen a few times. The chain combines TRBV5-1 with TRBJ2-7, with D perhaps matching TRBD2 (5 bases). Germline CDR1 is SGHRS and CDR2 is YFSETQ. Trimming took off 1 base at V and 4 bases at J, with 15 bases between the two ends. The CDR3 contains 15 residues. CDR3 amino acids: CASSLRPGGGYEQYF. CDR3 nucleotide sequence: TGCGCCAGCAGCTTGCGACCCGGAGGTGGTTACGAGCAGTACTTC.

This clone appeared a single time. This sequence joins TRBV18 and TRBJ2-5; D gene ambiguous. The CDR3 is 12 residues long. CDR1 is KGHSH and CDR2 is LQKENI in the germline V gene. Trimming took off 6 bases at V and 5 bases at J, with 10 bases between the two ends. CDR3 residues: CASSVTRETQYF. The CDR3 DNA sequence: TGTGCCAGCTCCGTAACGCGGGAGACCCAGTACTTC.

V and J are TRBV6-5 and TRBJ2-5; D remains ambiguous. The assigned J gene may be wrong: the sequence end matches TRBJ2-7 better. Germline values: CDR1 MNHEY, CDR2 SVGAGI. The CDR3 is made up of 14 amino acids. The CDR3 coding sequence is TGTGCCAGCAGTTACAGTCAGCCCTCCTACGAGCAGTACTTC. It yields the protein CASSYSQPSYEQYF.

This clone has only a few counts. The rearrangement joins TRBV7-2 to TRBJ2-7; tentative D call: TRBD1 (7 bases). V lost 2 bases and J lost 1, with 12 bases in between. CDR3 length: 15 residues. Germline V CDR1 and CDR2: SGHTA, FQGNSA. CDR3 sequence reads: CASSLSRGASYEQYF. CDR3 sequence (DNA): TGTGCCAGCAGCTTAAGCAGGGGGGCATCCTACGAGCAGTACTTC.

The table lists this clone with a few counts. The chain combines TRBV7-2 with TRBJ1-2, with TRBD1 matching over 7 bases. Germline V gene lookup returns CDR1 SGHTA and CDR2 FQGNSA. CDR3 length equals 14 residues. V was clipped by 1 base and J by 8 bases; unmatched bases: 7. The CDR3 here is CASSLDSGTEGYTF. The CDR3 DNA follows: TGTGCCAGCAGCTTAGATTCCGGGACAGAGGGCTACACCTTC.

The V and J genes are TRBV30 and TRBJ2-7; no clear D. In germline, CDR1 is GTSNPN, CDR2 SVGIG (reference sequence). The CDR3 contains 12 residues. The V end lost 4 bases, the J end lost 6 bases, and 13 bases lay between the germline ends. The CDR3 here is CAWTVRHGEQYF. CDR3 DNA sequence: TGTGCCTGGACCGTACGACACGGCGAGCAGTACTTC. Full variable domain (outside the CDR3, taken from reference TRBV30 and TRBJ2-7): SQTIHQWPATLVQPVGSPLSLECTVEGTSNPNLYWYRQAAGRGLQLLFYSVGIGQISSEVPQNLSASRPQDRQFILSSKKLLLSDSGFYLCAWTVRHGEQYFGPGTRLTVT.

In this sample, this clone turned up a few times. The genes are TRBV2 and TRBJ1-2; tentative D call: TRBD1 (6 bases). Germline V gene data show CDR1 as SNHLY and CDR2 as FYNNEI. The CDR3 is made up of 13 amino acids. V dropped 5 bases and J dropped 2 bases, with 9 bases sitting between them. The chain's CDR3 is CASSPQGNYGYTF. The CDR3 DNA sequence: TGTGCCAGCAGTCCACAGGGCAACTATGGCTACACCTTC.